The sequence of this T cell receptor (beta chain) was determined in a study of CD8 T cells in ankylosing spondylitis. Study-wide results and caveats: Ankylosing spondylitis blood seemed to carry a telltale TCR beta motif made of several highly homologous variants. Matched ankylosing spondylitis synovial fluid reportedly showed significant enrichment of disease-linked clones. In reactive arthritis synovial fluid and blood, some motif variants had been reported before.

This clonotype occurred many times. The target antigen is unknown. Quantitative 5'-RACE with molecular barcodes produced the TCR beta libraries. In TCRdb, the 5' RACE reads were re-called with MiXCR into one record per CDR3 protein. The sample lists about 190,000 distinct CDR3 sequences, around 13% seen once, with around 10% in the top ten. CDR1 is MNHNY and CDR2 is SVGAGI in the germline V gene (reference sequence). Trimming pared 7 bases from V and 5 bases from J, leaving 9 bases between. The CDR3 consists of 12 residues. The source material was blood, either unsorted or a sorted T cell fraction (not recorded which). The TCR was taken from a female donor with ankylosing spondylitis or in good health (not recorded which). The rearrangement links TRBV6-6 to TRBJ1-5; D not certain. The CDR3 sequence is CASTFRDQPQHF. CDR3 sequence (DNA): TGTGCCAGCACCTTTCGCGATCAGCCCCAGCATTTT.